This entry features one T cell receptor beta chain sequence. The antigen is not known. This sample is drawn from a study of T-cell memory formation after mild COVID-19. Study-level findings and limits: Researchers found some responding clones in pre-infection memory, a sign that cross-reactive memory joined. CD4+ contracting clones were found mainly in CM and EM, and CD8+ ones in EMRA. Day 15 to 85 contractors were CD4/CD8 balanced; later expanders leaned CD4+.

There are 14 residues in the CDR3. Germline lookup yields CDR1 WSHSY and CDR2 SAAADI. J was trimmed by 1 base and V by 8 bases; bases with no gene match: 5. Constant-segment primers and 5'RACE yielded cDNA libraries for TCR alpha and TCR beta, each carrying sample barcodes and UMIs. TCRdb processed the 5' RACE reads anew with MiXCR; each CDR3 protein has one entry. This sample has roughly 300,000 distinct CDR3 sequences; about an eighth occur once, and the top ten carry approximately 21%. The sequenced material came from PBMCs or a T cell subset sorted from them (not recorded which). The TCR originated in a man aged 18-30 years who had mild COVID-19 (a few samples of this study predate the infection). Cell type and time point are not known. The chain couples TRBV10-2 to TRBJ2-3; 8 bases are a match to TRBD2. The CDR3 here is CASGVLAGTDTQYF. In DNA, the CDR3 is TGCGCCAGCGGTGTACTAGCGGGCACAGATACGCAGTATTTT.